The present T cell receptor (beta chain) was sequenced within a study of early T cells in non-severe SARS-CoV-2 infection. Study-level information: Sequencing used unsorted whole-blood bulk RNA, so chains lack pairing. Study-wide results and limits: VDJdb matching, biased toward anti-spike CD8 responses, missed private and CD4 specificities.

This clonotype was seen a handful of times. Antigen unknown. As part of library construction, unique molecular identifiers were attached to individual cDNA molecules. TCRdb reprocessed the 5' RACE reads with MiXCR, giving one entry per CDR3 protein. The repertoire holds some 66,000 distinct CDR3 sequences, with less than 15% as singletons. The receptor was isolated from an adult who was a healthcare worker with PCR-confirmed SARS-CoV-2 infection or an uninfected control (not recorded which). Sequenced sample: whole blood.

The CDR3 DNA sequence: TGCAGTGCTGGCCCAGCGGGGGGGCACGAGACCCAGTACTTC. This translates into CSAGPAGGHETQYF. The chain employs TRBV20-1 and TRBJ2-5; the match to TRBD2 covers 10 bases. V trimming: 5 bases; J trimming: 5 bases; junction bases outside the gene matches: 8. The CDR3 consists of 14 residues. Germline CDR1 reads DFQATT; CDR2 reads SNEGSKA (reference sequence).